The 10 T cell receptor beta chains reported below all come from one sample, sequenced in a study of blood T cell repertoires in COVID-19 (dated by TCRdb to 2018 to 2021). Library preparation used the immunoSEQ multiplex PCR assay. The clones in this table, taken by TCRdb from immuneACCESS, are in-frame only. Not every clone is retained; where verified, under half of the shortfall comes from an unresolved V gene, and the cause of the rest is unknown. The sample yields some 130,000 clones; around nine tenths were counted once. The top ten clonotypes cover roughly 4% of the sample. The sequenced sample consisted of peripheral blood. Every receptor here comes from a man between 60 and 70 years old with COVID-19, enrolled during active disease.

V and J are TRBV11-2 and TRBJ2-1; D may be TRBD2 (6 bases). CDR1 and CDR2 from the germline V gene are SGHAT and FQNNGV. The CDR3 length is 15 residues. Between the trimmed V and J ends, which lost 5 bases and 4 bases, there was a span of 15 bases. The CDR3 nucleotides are TGTGCCAGCAGCCGGGACTCCCAAAAATACAATGAGCAGTTCTTC. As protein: CASSRDSQKYNEQFF.

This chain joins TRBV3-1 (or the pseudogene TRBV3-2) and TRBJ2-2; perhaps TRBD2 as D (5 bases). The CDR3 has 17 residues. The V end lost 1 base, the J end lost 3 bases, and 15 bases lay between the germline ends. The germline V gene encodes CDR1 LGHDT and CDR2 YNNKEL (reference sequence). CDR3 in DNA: TGTGCCAGCAGCCAAGTGGGATCGGGAACATACACCGGGGAGCTGTTTTTT. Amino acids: CASSQVGSGTYTGELFF.

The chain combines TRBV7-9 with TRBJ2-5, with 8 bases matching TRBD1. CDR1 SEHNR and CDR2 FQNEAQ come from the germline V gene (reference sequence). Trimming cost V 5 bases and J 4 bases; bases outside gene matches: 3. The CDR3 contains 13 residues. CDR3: CASSRTGRETQYF. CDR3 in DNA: TGTGCCAGCAGCAGGACAGGGAGAGAGACCCAGTACTTC.

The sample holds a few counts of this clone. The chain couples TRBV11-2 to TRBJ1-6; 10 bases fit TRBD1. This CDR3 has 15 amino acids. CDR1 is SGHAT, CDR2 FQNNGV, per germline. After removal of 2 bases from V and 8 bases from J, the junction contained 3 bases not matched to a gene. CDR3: CASSLRDRGYSPLHF. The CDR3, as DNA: TGTGCCAGCAGCTTACGGGACAGGGGATATTCACCCCTCCACTTT. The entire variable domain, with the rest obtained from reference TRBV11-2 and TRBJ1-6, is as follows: EAGVAQSPRYKIIEKRQSVAFWCNPISGHATLYWYQQILGQGPKLLIQFQNNGVVDDSQLPKDRFSAERLKGVDSTLKIQPAKLEDSAVYLCASSLRDRGYSPLHFGNGTRLTVT.

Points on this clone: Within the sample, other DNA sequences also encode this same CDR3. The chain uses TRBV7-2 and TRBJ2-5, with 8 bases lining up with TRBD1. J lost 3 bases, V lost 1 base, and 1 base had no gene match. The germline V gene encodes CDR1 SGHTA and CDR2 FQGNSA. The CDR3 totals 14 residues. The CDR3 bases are TGTGCCAGCAGCTTAGACAGGGGGAAAGAGACCCAGTACTTC. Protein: CASSLDRGKETQYF.

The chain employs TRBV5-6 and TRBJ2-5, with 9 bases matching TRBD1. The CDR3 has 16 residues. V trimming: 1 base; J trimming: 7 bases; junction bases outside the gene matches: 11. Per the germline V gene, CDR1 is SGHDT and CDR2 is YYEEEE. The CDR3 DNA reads TGTGCCAGCAGCTTGACGGTTTGGGACAGGGAACCGACCCAGTACTTC. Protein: CASSLTVWDREPTQYF.

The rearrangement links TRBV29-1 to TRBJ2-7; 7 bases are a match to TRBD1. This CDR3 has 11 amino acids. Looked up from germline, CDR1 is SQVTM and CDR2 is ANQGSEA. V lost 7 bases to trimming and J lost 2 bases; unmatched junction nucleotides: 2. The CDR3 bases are TGCAGCGCCGGGACAGCCTACGAGCAGTACTTC. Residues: CSAGTAYEQYF.

The CDR3 region is CASSMTAPVEAFF. DNA of the CDR3: TGTGCCAGTAGTATGACAGCACCTGTTGAAGCTTTCTTT. The chain uses TRBV19 and TRBJ1-1; TRBD1 might be the D (5 bases). The V end was cut by 3 bases, the J end by 7 bases, with 12 bases between. CDR1 is LNHDA and CDR2 is SQIVND in the germline V gene (reference sequence). There are 13 residues in the CDR3.

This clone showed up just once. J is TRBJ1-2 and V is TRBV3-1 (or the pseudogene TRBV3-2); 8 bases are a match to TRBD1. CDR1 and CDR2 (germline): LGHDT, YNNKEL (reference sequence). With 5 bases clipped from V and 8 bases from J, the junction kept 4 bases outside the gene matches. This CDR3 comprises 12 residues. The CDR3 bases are TGTGCCAGCAGCAGACAGGGGCGCGGCTACACCTTC. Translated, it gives CASSRQGRGYTF.

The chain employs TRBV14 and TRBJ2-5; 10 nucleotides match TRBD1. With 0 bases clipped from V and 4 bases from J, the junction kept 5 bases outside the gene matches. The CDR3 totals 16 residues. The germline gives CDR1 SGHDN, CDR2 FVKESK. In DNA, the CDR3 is TGTGCCAGCAGCCAAGATGCGGGGACAGGGGTAGAGACCCAGTACTTC. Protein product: CASSQDAGTGVETQYF.